This T cell receptor beta chain comes out of a study of T cells in Graves' hyperthyroidism and ophthalmopathy. Per the germline V gene, CDR1 is MNHNS and CDR2 is SASEGT. This CDR3 has 13 residues. Trimming left V 8 bases short and J 2 bases short, with 12 bases between. The study included ophthalmopathy patients with Clinical Activity Score at least 3, NOSPECS grade at least 4 and duration under 3 months. The TCR beta CDR3 regions underwent amplification using RNA transcripts as the source. The HTBI set primed first-round TCR CDR3 RT-PCR. TCRdb fed the multiplex PCR reads into MiXCR, producing one record per CDR3 protein. The sample yields around 290,000 distinct CDR3 sequences, more than 15% seen once. Many counts were recorded for this clonotype. Its specificity is unknown. Findings and caveats of the study: The model anticipated ophthalmopathy a median around six months pre-onset.

The gene calls are TRBV6-1 and TRBJ2-5; maybe TRBD2 (6 bases). This TCR was recovered from a woman in her fifties or sixties with Graves' ophthalmopathy. Sequencing was done on a sample of blood. Written as DNA, the CDR3 is TGTGCCAGCGGGCGGGACCGACAAGAGACCCAGTACTTC. It is translated as CASGRDRQETQYF.